One and the same sample provided the 4 T cell receptor beta chains below, sequenced in a study of graft-versus-host responses after intestinal transplantation. Method: immunoSEQ multiplex PCR; TCRdb's copy keeps in-frame clones and lacks some. The table has approximately 24,000 clones, approximately 85% seen once; the top ten hold about 0.98%. The sample consisted of PBMCs, taken approximately 450 days after intestinal transplant. The origin of the receptors is a human patient who received an intestinal transplant, so some T cells may come from the graft donor.

V and J are TRBV6-6 and TRBJ2-7; 8 nucleotides agree with TRBD1. Per the germline V gene, CDR1 is MNHNY and CDR2 is SVGAGI (reference sequence). This CDR3 comprises 15 residues. V was clipped by 2 bases and J by 3 bases; unmatched bases: 6. CDR3 amino acids: CASSYVAGTGYEQYF. For the CDR3, the DNA is TGTGCCAGCAGTTACGTAGCCGGGACAGGCTACGAGCAGTACTTC.

The chain recombines TRBV6-1 with TRBJ1-3; D gene ambiguous. This CDR3 has 15 residues. Trimming shortened V by 3 bases and J by 3 bases, and 12 bases separated the two germline ends. Germline V gene data show CDR1 as MNHNS and CDR2 as SASEGT. The CDR3 nucleotides read TGTGCCAGCAGTGATACGACCTTGGGTGGAAACACCATATATTTT. Translated: CASSDTTLGGNTIYF.

The CDR3 sequence: CASSPGLATDTQYF. CDR3 sequence (DNA): TGCGCCAGCAGCCCGGGACTAGCTACAGATACGCAGTATTTT. V gene TRBV5-1 combines with J gene TRBJ2-3, with 9 bases lining up with TRBD2. The V gene's germline CDR1 is SGHRS and CDR2 YFSETQ. The junction had 3 bases not matched to a gene; V was cut back by 4 bases and J by 3 bases. The CDR3 has 14 amino acids.

The chain carries TRBV6-4 and TRBJ2-2, with a possible D match to TRBD2 (6 bases). V was pared by 5 bases and J by 2 bases, with 15 bases between. Germline CDR1 is MRHNA and CDR2 is SNTAGT. There are 16 residues in the CDR3. For the CDR3, the DNA is TGTGCCAGCAGTCCGGAGGGGAGTACTAACACCGGGGAGCTGTTTTTT. Translating it yields CASSPEGSTNTGELFF.